The TCR beta chain described here comes from a study of CD8+CD57+ T cells in acquired aplastic anemia. This CDR3 is built from 13 residues. Germline CDR1 reads LNHDA; CDR2 reads SQIVND (reference sequence). Trimming pared 8 bases from V and 0 bases from J, leaving 8 bases between. CDR3 and TCR beta VDJ profiling relied on genomic DNA as the template. MiXCR, run by TCRdb on the reads, gives a single entry per CDR3 protein. The sample includes 150,000 to 200,000 distinct CDR3 sequences, about three fifths of them seen just once. J is TRBJ1-3 and V is TRBV19, with a possible D match to TRBD1 (5 bases). Sequenced material: sorted CD4+, CD8+, or CD8+CD57+ T cells (not recorded which) from PBMCs. The receptor's source is a human donor with severe aplastic anemia or a healthy control (not recorded which). The CDR3 region is CASRQLSGNTIYF. The CDR3, as DNA: TGTGCCAGTCGACAGCTCTCTGGAAACACCATATATTTT.